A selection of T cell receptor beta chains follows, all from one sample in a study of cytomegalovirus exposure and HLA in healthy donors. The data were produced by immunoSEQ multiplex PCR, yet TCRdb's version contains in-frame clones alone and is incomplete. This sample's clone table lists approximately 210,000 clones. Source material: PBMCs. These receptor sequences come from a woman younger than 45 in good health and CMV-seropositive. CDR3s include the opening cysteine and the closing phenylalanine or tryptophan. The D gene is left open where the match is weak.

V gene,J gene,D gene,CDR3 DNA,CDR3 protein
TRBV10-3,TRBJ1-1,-,TGTGCCATCAGTCGACTTGACGGAAAGAACACTGAAGCTTTCTTT,CAISRLDGKNTEAFF
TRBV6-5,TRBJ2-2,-,TGTGCCAGCAGAGTCTTTGGCTTGAACACCGGGGAGCTGTTTTTT,CASRVFGLNTGELFF
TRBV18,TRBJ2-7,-,TGTGCCAGCTCACCGGAGATCGCCTACGAGCAGTACTTC,CASSPEIAYEQYF
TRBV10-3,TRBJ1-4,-,TGTGCCATCAGGGACTCTGCTAATGAAAAACTGTTTTTT,CAIRDSANEKLFF
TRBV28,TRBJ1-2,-,TGTGCCAGCAGTCCCATGTGGGGGGGCTATGGCTACACCTTC,CASSPMWGGYGYTF
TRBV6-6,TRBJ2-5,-,TGTGCCAGCAGTTACAACAGTGATGATGGGACCCAGTACTTC,CASSYNSDDGTQYF
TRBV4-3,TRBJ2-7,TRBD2,TGCGCCAGCAGCACGTCGTTGCGGGAGGGCCACGAGCAGTACTTC,CASSTSLREGHEQYF
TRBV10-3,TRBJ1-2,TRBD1,TGTGCCATCAGTGCGCCGGACAGGGGTAACTATGGCTACACCTTC,CAISAPDRGNYGYTF
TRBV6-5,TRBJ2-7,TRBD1,TGTGCCAGCAGTTACACACCTGGGACAGGGTCTGAGCAGTACTTC,CASSYTPGTGSEQYF
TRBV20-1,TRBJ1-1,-,TGCAGTGTGAGCGGGTTACAGGAAGCTTTCTTT,CSVSGLQEAFF
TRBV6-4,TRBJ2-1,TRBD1,TGTGCCAGCAGTGGACAGGGATCATACAATGAGCAGTTCTTC,CASSGQGSYNEQFF
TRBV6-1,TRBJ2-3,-,TGTGCCAGCAGTGCTCGGACTCCCCCACCGGATACGCAGTATTTT,CASSARTPPPDTQYF
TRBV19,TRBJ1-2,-,TGTGCCAGTAGTCCCCCAGGACAACCGAACTATGGCTACACCTTC,CASSPPGQPNYGYTF
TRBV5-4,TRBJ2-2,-,TGTGCCAGCAGACCCGGGGGATTGAACACCGGGGAGCTGTTTTTT,CASRPGGLNTGELFF